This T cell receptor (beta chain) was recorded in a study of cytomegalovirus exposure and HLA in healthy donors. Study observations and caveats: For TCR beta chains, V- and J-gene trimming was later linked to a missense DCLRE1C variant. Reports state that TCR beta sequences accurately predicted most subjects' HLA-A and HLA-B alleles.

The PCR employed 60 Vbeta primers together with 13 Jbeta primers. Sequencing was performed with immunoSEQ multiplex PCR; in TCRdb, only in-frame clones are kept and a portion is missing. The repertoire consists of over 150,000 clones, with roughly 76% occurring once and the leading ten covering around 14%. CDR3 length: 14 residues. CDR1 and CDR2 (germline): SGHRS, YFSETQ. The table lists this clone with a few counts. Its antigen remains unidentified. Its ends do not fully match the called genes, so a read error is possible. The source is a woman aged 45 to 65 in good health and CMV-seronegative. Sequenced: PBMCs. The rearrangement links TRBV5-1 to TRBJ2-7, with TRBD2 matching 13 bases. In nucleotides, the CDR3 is TGCGCCAGCAGATGGACTAGCGGGAGCCAGCATGAGCACTTC. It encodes CASRWTSGSQHEHF.